The 14 T cell receptor beta chains listed next were all sequenced from one sample in a study of CD8+ T cells in alopecia areata. Sequencing used cDNA as its template, made by extracting RNA and reverse transcribing it. Only in-frame clones appear in the TCRdb table, and some are missing; sequencing was by immunoSEQ multiplex PCR. The repertoire has over 100,000 clones, none seen only once; the ten largest take about 18%. Sequencing used lesional skin. These TCRs come from a C3H/HeJ mouse with alopecia areata. The strain bears MHC haplotype H2-k.

This clone has only a few counts. Germline and genes: mouse. The CDR3 extends 4 residues past the end of the read, so its final part is completed from the germline J gene. This rearrangement joins TRBV1 to TRBJ2-3; no definite D call. V lost 0 bases and J 0 bases, leaving 10 bases between the germline ends. CDR1 and CDR2 from the germline V gene are NSQYPW and LRSPGD (reference sequence). The CDR3 covers 16 residues. The CDR3 protein is CTCSAEGWRSAETLYF. The covered CDR3 bases are TGCACCTGCAGTGCAGAGGGGTGGAGAAGTGCAGAA.

This clone was detected a few times. Mouse names are used for the genes. Coverage ceases 4 residues before the CDR3 finishes, and the germline J gene fills in the end. The rearrangement links TRBV19 to TRBJ1-2, with D possibly being TRBD1 (5 bases). The CDR3 runs to 12 residues. CDR1 and CDR2 from the germline V gene are FNHDT and SITEND (reference sequence). Trimming took 7 bases from V and 0 from J, leaving 7 bases between them. CDR3 DNA (partial): TGTGCCAGCTCCAGGGCAAACTCC. This gives the protein CASSRANS. The whole CDR3 region reads CASSRANSDYTF.

Notes on this clone: Here the gene names and germline are mouse. The CDR3 end is not reached by the read, which stops 4 residues before it; the germline J gene fills it in. The chain employs TRBV13-1 and TRBJ1-1; a possible D gene is TRBD1 (6 bases). CDR3 size: 16 residues. CDR1 is NSHNY, CDR2 SYGAGN, per germline. V was trimmed by 0 bases and J by 0 bases, leaving 12 bases between them. The CDR3 bases that were read are TGTGCCAGCAGTGATGCAGGGACAAAAGCAAACACA. It translates to CASSDAGTKANT. The whole CDR3 reads CASSDAGTKANTEVFF.

This clone was seen a handful of times. Gene names refer to mouse genes. The read gets to within 4 residues of the CDR3 end, and the germline J gene fills in the rest. The gene calls are TRBV1 and TRBJ2-7; 8 bases are a match to TRBD1. This CDR3 is built from 14 residues. CDR1 and CDR2 (germline): NSQYPW, LRSPGD (reference sequence). Trimming cost V 5 bases and J 0 bases; bases outside gene matches: 3. The CDR3 bases that were read are TGCACCTGCAGTCCCAGGGGGCGCTCCTAT. It specifies CTCSPRGRSY. The entire CDR3 protein is CTCSPRGRSYEQYF.

Only a few counts were recorded for this clone. The gene symbols are mouse symbols. The read falls 4 residues short of the CDR3 end, and the missing part is taken from the germline J gene. The genes are TRBV31 and TRBJ2-1; 12 bases are a match to TRBD2. From germline, CDR1 is GKSSPN and CDR2 SITVG. The CDR3 sequence is 16 residues long. The V gene end was trimmed by 1 base and the J gene end by 6 bases; junction bases not matched to a gene: 7. The CDR3 DNA, read in part, is TGTGCCTGGAGTCCGCGGGACTGGGGGGAGTCTGCT. Amino acid sequence: CAWSPRDWGESA. The complete CDR3 reads CAWSPRDWGESAEQFF. The whole variable domain, remainder taken from reference TRBV31 and TRBJ2-1, is AQTIHQWPVAEIKAVGSPLSLGCTIKGKSSPNLYWYWQATGGTLQQLFYSITVGQVESVVQLNLSASRPKDDQFILSTEKLLLSHSGFYLCAWSPRDWGESAEQFFGPGTRLTVL.

Turning to this clone: Gene and germline names: mouse. Read coverage stops 4 residues before the CDR3 terminus; the germline J gene supplies the remainder. The chain carries TRBV19 and TRBJ2-2; the match to TRBD2 covers 8 bases. V lost 6 bases, J lost 2 bases, and 6 bases stayed unmatched. This CDR3 is built from 15 residues. Per the germline V gene, CDR1 is FNHDT and CDR2 is SITEND (reference sequence). CDR3: CASTPYWGNTGQLYF. CDR3 DNA (partial): TGTGCCAGCACCCCATACTGGGGGAACACCGGG.

On this clone itself: Genes and germline come from the mouse. The read stops 4 residues short of the end of the CDR3; the missing end is completed from the germline J gene. The rearrangement joins TRBV13-3 to TRBJ2-3; 7 nucleotides align to TRBD1. V trimming: 4 bases; J trimming: 0 bases; junction bases outside the gene matches: 5. Germline values: CDR1 NNHDY, CDR2 SYVADS. The CDR3 length is 15 residues. This CDR3 is CASSRFRGSAETLYF. CDR3 DNA, as far as it was read: TGTGCCAGCAGTCGCTTCAGGGGGAGTGCAGAA.

Concerning this clone itself: The gene symbols are mouse symbols. The CDR3 end lies 4 residues beyond the end of the read and is filled in from the germline J gene. The chain couples TRBV13-3 to TRBJ1-4; a possible D gene is TRBD1 (5 bases). This CDR3 region has 12 residues. Germline values: CDR1 NNHDY, CDR2 SYVADS. The chain's CDR3 is CASSQGPERLFF. The part of the CDR3 DNA that was read is TGTGCCAGCAGTCAGGGCCCCGAA. Full variable domain (outside the CDR3, taken from reference TRBV13-3 and TRBJ1-4): EAAVTQSPRSKVAVTGGKVTLSCHQTNNHDYMYWYRQDTGHGLRLIHYSYVADSTEKGDIPDGYKASRPSQENFSLILELASLSQTAVYFCASSQGPERLFFGHGTKLSVL.

This clone has more than one count but fewer than ten. The gene names here belong to mouse. The read terminates 4 residues ahead of where the CDR3 ends, so the germline J gene completes it. V and J are TRBV13-2 and TRBJ2-1; the D gene is possibly TRBD1 (6 bases). This CDR3 has 15 amino acids. V was trimmed by 0 bases and J by 4 bases, leaving 11 bases between them. The V gene's germline CDR1 is NNHNN and CDR2 SYGAGS (reference sequence). The CDR3 DNA, read in part, is TGTGCCAGCGGTGATGATGGGACAAAATATGCT. This sequence encodes CASGDDGTKYA. The complete CDR3 sequence is CASGDDGTKYAEQFF.

This clone has only a few counts. The listed genes are named as in mouse. The CDR3 goes on 4 residues after the read ends, and that part is filled in from the germline J gene. The gene calls are TRBV1 and TRBJ2-1; 11 positions agree with TRBD1. Germline-derived CDR1 and CDR2 are NSQYPW and LRSPGD (reference sequence). The CDR3 is 15 amino acids. V lost 6 bases, J lost 1 base, and 2 bases stayed unmatched. CDR3: CTCRGQGENYAEQFF. The sequenced part of the CDR3 DNA is TGCACCTGCAGGGGACAGGGGGAGAACTATGCT.

This clone was seen more than once but under ten times. Genes and germline come from the mouse. With the read ending 4 residues before the CDR3 end, the germline J gene is used to fill in that end. The rearrangement joins TRBV13-3 to TRBJ2-1; 13 positions match TRBD2. CDR1 and CDR2 from the germline V gene are NNHDY and SYVADS. The CDR3 loop spans 17 amino acids. V lost 2 bases to trimming and J lost 0 bases; unmatched junction nucleotides: 2. The CDR3 spells CASSEGLGGFNYAEQFF. Partial CDR3 DNA: TGTGCCAGCAGTGAGGGACTGGGGGGGTTTAACTATGCT.

In its sample, this clone was seen a few times. Mouse gene names apply. Partial CDR3 DNA: TGTGCCAGCAGTGATTTGGGGGAGCCTAGTCAAAAC. This translates into CASSDLGEPSQN. The CDR3 in full is CASSDLGEPSQNTLYF. The chain uses TRBV13-3 and TRBJ2-4, with a tentative D call TRBD2 (6 bases). Coverage ceases 4 residues before the CDR3 finishes, and the germline J gene fills in the end. CDR1 and CDR2 (germline): NNHDY, SYVADS. The V end was cut by 1 base, the J end by 0 bases, with 12 bases between. CDR3 length: 16 amino acids. The complete variable domain, with remaining parts taken from reference TRBV13-3 and TRBJ2-4, reads EAAVTQSPRSKVAVTGGKVTLSCHQTNNHDYMYWYRQDTGHGLRLIHYSYVADSTEKGDIPDGYKASRPSQENFSLILELASLSQTAVYFCASSDLGEPSQNTLYFGAGTRLSVL.

This clone was detected a few times. Gene and germline names: mouse. The sequenced fragment ends 4 residues before the CDR3 boundary, so the rest is inferred from the germline J gene. The genes are TRBV13-3 and TRBJ2-5, with a possible D match to TRBD1 (5 bases). Germline V CDR1 and CDR2: NNHDY, SYVADS. Trimming pared 0 bases from V and 2 bases from J, leaving 10 bases between. CDR3 length: 15 amino acids. The CDR3 DNA, read in part, is TGTGCCAGCAGTGATGCTCTCGACAGCCAAGAC. It yields the protein CASSDALDSQD. The full CDR3 is CASSDALDSQDTQYF. Based on the CDR3 plus reference TRBV13-3 and TRBJ2-5, the full variable domain is EAAVTQSPRSKVAVTGGKVTLSCHQTNNHDYMYWYRQDTGHGLRLIHYSYVADSTEKGDIPDGYKASRPSQENFSLILELASLSQTAVYFCASSDALDSQDTQYFGPGTRLLVL.

This clone came up many times. The germline and genes are mouse ones. The read halts 4 residues ahead of the CDR3 end, with the missing end drawn from the germline J gene. This chain links TRBV13-3 with TRBJ2-4; maybe TRBD2 (5 bases). CDR3 length: 12 amino acids. The ends were cut back, 9 bases at V and 0 bases at J, with 8 bases in the middle. CDR1 NNHDY and CDR2 SYVADS come from the germline V gene. The sequenced part of the CDR3 DNA is TGTGCCACCCTGGGTAGTCAAAAC. Its translation is CATLGSQN. The entire CDR3 reads CATLGSQNTLYF.